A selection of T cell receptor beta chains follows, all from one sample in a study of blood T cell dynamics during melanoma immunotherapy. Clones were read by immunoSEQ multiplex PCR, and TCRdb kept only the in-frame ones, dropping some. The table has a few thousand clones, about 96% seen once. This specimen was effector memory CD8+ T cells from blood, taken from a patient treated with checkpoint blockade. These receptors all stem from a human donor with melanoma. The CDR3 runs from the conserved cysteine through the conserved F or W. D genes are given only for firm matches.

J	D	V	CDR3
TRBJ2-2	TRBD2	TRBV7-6	CASSLRLAGVPGELFF
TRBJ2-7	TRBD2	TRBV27	CASRREGYEQYF
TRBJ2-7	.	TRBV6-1	CASSVRRLGFDEQYF
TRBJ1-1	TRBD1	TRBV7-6	CASSPGGPNTEAFF
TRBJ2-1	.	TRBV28	CASSPGSEQFF
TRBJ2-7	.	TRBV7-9	CASSHLDYGVWEQYF
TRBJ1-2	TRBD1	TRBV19	CASTPGTENYGYTF
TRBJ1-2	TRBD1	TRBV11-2	CASTLEQGAASNYGNTF
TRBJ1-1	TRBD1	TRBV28	CASSPTGAPEAFF
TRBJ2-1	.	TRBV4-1	CASSPTGNEQFF
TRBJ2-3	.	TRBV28	CASNGRGTDTQYF
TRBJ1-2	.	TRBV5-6	CASSPGTDSNYGYTF
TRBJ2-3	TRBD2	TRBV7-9	CASSSLLAGVTDTQYF
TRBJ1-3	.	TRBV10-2	CASSPGDQGSGNTIYF
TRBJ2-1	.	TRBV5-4	CASSYPMTGRPYNEQFF
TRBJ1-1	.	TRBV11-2	CASSSGVASNTEAFF
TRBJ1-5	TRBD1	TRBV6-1	CASSDPSDRGKEPQHF
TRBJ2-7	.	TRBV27	CASSLALGSYEQYF
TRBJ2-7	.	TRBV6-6	CASSYGQGWEQYF
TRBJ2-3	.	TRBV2	CASSSGPDTQYF
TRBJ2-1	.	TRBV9	CASSPEGLASDNEQFF
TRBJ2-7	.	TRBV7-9	CATTAANSYEQYF
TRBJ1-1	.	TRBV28	CASTLHGNTEAFF
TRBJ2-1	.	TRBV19	CASSIKLRGPYNEQFF